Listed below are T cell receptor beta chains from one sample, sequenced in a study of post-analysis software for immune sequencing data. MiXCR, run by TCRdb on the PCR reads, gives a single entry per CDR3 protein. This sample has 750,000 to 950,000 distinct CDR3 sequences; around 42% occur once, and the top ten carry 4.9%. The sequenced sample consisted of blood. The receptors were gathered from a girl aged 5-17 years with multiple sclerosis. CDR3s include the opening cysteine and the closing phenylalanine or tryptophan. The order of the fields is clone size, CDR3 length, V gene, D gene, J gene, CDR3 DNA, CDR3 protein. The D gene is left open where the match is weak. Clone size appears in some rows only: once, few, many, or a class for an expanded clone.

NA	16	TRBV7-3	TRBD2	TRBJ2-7	TGTGCCAGCAGCTTAGGGCGACTCAGCGGGAGGAACGAGCAGTACTTC	CASSLGRLSGRNEQYF
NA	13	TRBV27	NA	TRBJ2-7	TGTGCCAGCAGTTTCGGCAGCCCTGGGGAGCAGTACTTC	CASSFGSPGEQYF
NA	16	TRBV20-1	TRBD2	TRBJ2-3	TGCAGTGCTAGAGCTGACTTGAGCGGGAGACCAGATACGCAGTATTTT	CSARADLSGRPDTQYF
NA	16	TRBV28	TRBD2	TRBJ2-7	TGTGCCAGCAGTTTTGGAGGACTAGTCAGCTCCTACGAGCAGTACTTC	CASSFGGLVSSYEQYF
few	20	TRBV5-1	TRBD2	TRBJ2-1	TGCGCCAGCAGCTTGGCCATCAAAGCGGGGTTTCCTCCTAGCTACAATGAGCAGTTCTTC	CASSLAIKAGFPPSYNEQFF
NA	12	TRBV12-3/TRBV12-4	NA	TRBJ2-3	TGTGCCAGCAGTTCAGTGCGGGATACGCAGTATTTT	CASSSVRDTQYF
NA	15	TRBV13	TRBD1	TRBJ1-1	TGTGCCAGCAGCTTCTCGGGACAGGGCTACACTGAAGCTTTCTTT	CASSFSGQGYTEAFF
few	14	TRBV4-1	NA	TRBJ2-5	TGCGCCAGCAGCCAGCAGGGGGGCCAAGAGACCCAGTACTTC	CASSQQGGQETQYF
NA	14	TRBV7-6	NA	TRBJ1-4	TGTGCCAGCGGACAGTTTGGTCCTTTGGAAAAACTGTTTTTT	CASGQFGPLEKLFF
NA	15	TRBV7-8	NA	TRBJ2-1	TGTGCCAGCAGCTTAAGACCGTTCTCCTACAATGAGCAGTTCTTC	CASSLRPFSYNEQFF
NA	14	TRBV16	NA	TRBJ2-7	TGTGCCAGCAGCGATTTTTCGCTAAAAGTCGAGCAGTACTTC	CASSDFSLKVEQYF
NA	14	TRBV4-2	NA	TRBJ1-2	TGTGCCAGCAGCCAAGACTCCAGGTCGGGCGGCTACACCTTC	CASSQDSRSGGYTF
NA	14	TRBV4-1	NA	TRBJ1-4	TGCGCCAGCAGCCAAGACAGGGGATTAGAAAAACTGTTTTTT	CASSQDRGLEKLFF
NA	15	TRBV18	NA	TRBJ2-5	TGTGCCAGTTCACTAATACTAGGAGGAGATGAGACCCAGTACTTC	CASSLILGGDETQYF
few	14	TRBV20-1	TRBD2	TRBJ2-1	TGCAGTGCCCTAGGTTTAGCGGGAGTCGATGAGCAGTTCTTC	CSALGLAGVDEQFF
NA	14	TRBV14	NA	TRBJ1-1	TGTGCCAGCAGCCGCGGAGCAGGGAGTGGTGAAGCTTTCTTT	CASSRGAGSGEAFF